Listed below are T cell receptor beta chains from one sample, sequenced in a study of patients and donors after allogeneic stem cell transplantation. TCRdb used MiXCR to reprocess the RT-PCR reads, holding one entry per CDR3 protein. This table has hundreds of thousands of distinct CDR3 sequences, 16% appearing once. Sequenced: blood, either unsorted or a sorted T cell fraction (not recorded which). The receptors stem from a human donor who was either an allogeneic HSCT recipient or a stem cell or donor lymphocyte infusion donor (not recorded which). It is not recorded whose cells these are; they may come from a transplant donor. Both conserved end residues are part of each CDR3. Fields, in order: V gene, CDR3 length, CDR3 protein.

v_call: TRBV12-3/TRBV12-4; cdr3_length: 12; cdr3_aa: CASSLIGFEQYF
v_call: TRBV14; cdr3_length: 16; cdr3_aa: CASSLTTGTVQETQYF
v_call: TRBV5-1; cdr3_length: 15; cdr3_aa: CASSPIPGQGIGYTF
v_call: TRBV7-9; cdr3_length: 14; cdr3_aa: CASSSLSSNYGYTF
v_call: TRBV27; cdr3_length: 16; cdr3_aa: CASSLYYWGSYNEQFF
v_call: TRBV6-1; cdr3_length: 20; cdr3_aa: CASSTSIGGRPGRLNYGYTF
v_call: TRBV30; cdr3_length: 15; cdr3_aa: CAWSPLAGMYNEQFF
v_call: TRBV2; cdr3_length: 20; cdr3_aa: CASSEVNSVEIYYSNQPQHF
v_call: TRBV4-2; cdr3_length: 17; cdr3_aa: CASSQDSDRGSTDTQYF
v_call: TRBV15; cdr3_length: 13; cdr3_aa: CATGGRVTGELFF
v_call: TRBV2; cdr3_length: 15; cdr3_aa: CASSVYSGSSYEQYF
v_call: TRBV2; cdr3_length: 13; cdr3_aa: CASIPSTNYEQYF
v_call: TRBV20-1; cdr3_length: 12; cdr3_aa: CSARVDSQPQHF
v_call: TRBV28; cdr3_length: 14; cdr3_aa: CASSPNRDGNVLTF
v_call: TRBV29-1; cdr3_length: 13; cdr3_aa: CSVEPERGYGYTF
v_call: TRBV20-1; cdr3_length: 16; cdr3_aa: CSARDFRWDRTYEQYF
v_call: TRBV29-1; cdr3_length: 12; cdr3_aa: CSVEPGTDTQYF
v_call: TRBV20-1; cdr3_length: 19; cdr3_aa: CSARDNARTSGRWGRELFF
v_call: TRBV6-2/TRBV6-3; cdr3_length: 13; cdr3_aa: CASGLAGANEQFF
v_call: TRBV5-1; cdr3_length: 14; cdr3_aa: CASRTGTVNTEAFF
v_call: TRBV4-1; cdr3_length: 16; cdr3_aa: CASSQVGGAWGGELFF
v_call: TRBV7-8; cdr3_length: 13; cdr3_aa: CASSYQSGYGYTF
v_call: TRBV18; cdr3_length: 17; cdr3_aa: CASSLTLRDTISYGYTF
v_call: TRBV6-5; cdr3_length: 16; cdr3_aa: CASSYSGGRAFNEQFF
v_call: TRBV11-2; cdr3_length: 20; cdr3_aa: CASHGGGTSGSFSSYNEQFF
v_call: TRBV18; cdr3_length: 14; cdr3_aa: CASSGIRVGQPQHF
v_call: TRBV20-1; cdr3_length: 13; cdr3_aa: CSAKKAGSYEQYF
v_call: TRBV12-3/TRBV12-4; cdr3_length: 15; cdr3_aa: CASSPGGSRSYGYTF
v_call: TRBV5-6; cdr3_length: 16; cdr3_aa: CASSWGGWTSTYEQYF
v_call: TRBV6-5; cdr3_length: 17; cdr3_aa: CASSYLIPDRGPYEQYF
v_call: TRBV18; cdr3_length: 16; cdr3_aa: CASSPPSVGLNTEAFF
v_call: TRBV4-1; cdr3_length: 14; cdr3_aa: CASSPLGMNTEAFF
v_call: TRBV12-5; cdr3_length: 14; cdr3_aa: CASGWGAGNQPQHF
v_call: TRBV3-1; cdr3_length: 14; cdr3_aa: CASRRDSSTDTQYF
v_call: TRBV25-1; cdr3_length: 14; cdr3_aa: CASGRLSSYNEQFF
v_call: TRBV11-3; cdr3_length: 15; cdr3_aa: CASSLGLGVTGELFF
v_call: TRBV29-1; cdr3_length: 11; cdr3_aa: CSVALNTEAFF
v_call: TRBV4-1; cdr3_length: 15; cdr3_aa: CASSHRTSENSPLHF
v_call: TRBV5-1; cdr3_length: 16; cdr3_aa: CASSLVPRVLNEKLFF
v_call: TRBV29-1; cdr3_length: 13; cdr3_aa: CSVDLGDFSEAFF
v_call: TRBV7-3; cdr3_length: 13; cdr3_aa: CASRPLPAGELFF
v_call: TRBV5-4; cdr3_length: 14; cdr3_aa: CASTFGTGRGEQYF
v_call: TRBV6-1; cdr3_length: 16; cdr3_aa: CASRGFWVNGNQPQHF
v_call: TRBV7-8; cdr3_length: 12; cdr3_aa: CASLFENYEQYF
v_call: TRBV4-3; cdr3_length: 15; cdr3_aa: CASSQGTGGNEPQHF
v_call: TRBV12-3/TRBV12-4; cdr3_length: 13; cdr3_aa: CASNRELNQPQHF
v_call: TRBV6-2/TRBV6-3; cdr3_length: 16; cdr3_aa: CASRGLRGAQYNEQFF
v_call: TRBV6-2/TRBV6-3; cdr3_length: 12; cdr3_aa: CAIDRGGTEAFF
v_call: TRBV3-1; cdr3_length: 18; cdr3_aa: CASSQGTSGGPNTGELFF